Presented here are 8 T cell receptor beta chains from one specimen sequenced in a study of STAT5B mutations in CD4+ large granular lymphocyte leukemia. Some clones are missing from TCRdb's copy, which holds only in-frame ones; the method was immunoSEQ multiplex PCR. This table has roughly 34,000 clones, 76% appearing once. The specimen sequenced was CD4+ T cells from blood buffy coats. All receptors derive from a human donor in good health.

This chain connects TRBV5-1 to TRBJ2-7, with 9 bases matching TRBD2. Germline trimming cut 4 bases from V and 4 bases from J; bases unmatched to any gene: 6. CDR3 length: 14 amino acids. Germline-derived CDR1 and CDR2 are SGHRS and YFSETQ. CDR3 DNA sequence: TGCGCCAGCAGCCTAGGACTAGCGAATTACGAGCAGTACTTC. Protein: CASSLGLANYEQYF.

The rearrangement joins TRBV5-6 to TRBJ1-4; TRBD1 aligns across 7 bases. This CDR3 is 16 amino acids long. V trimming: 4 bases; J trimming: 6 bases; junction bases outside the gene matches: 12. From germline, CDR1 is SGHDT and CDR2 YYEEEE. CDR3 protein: CASSPGGVKGDEKLFF. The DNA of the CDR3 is TGTGCCAGCAGCCCAGGGGGGGTAAAGGGCGATGAAAAACTGTTTTTT.

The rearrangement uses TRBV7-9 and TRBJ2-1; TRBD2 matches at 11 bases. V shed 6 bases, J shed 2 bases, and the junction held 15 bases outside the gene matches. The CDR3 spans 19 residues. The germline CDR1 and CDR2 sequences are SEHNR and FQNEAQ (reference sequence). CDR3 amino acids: CASSLARRTSGSTYNEQFF. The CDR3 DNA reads TGTGCCAGCAGTTTGGCCCGTAGGACTAGCGGGTCCACCTACAATGAGCAGTTCTTC.

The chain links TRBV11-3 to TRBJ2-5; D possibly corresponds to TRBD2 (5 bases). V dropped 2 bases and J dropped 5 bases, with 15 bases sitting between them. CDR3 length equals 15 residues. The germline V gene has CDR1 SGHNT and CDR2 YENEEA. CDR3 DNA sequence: TGTGCCAGCAGCTTAACACGGACTGGGCGGGAGACCCAGTACTTC. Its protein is CASSLTRTGRETQYF.

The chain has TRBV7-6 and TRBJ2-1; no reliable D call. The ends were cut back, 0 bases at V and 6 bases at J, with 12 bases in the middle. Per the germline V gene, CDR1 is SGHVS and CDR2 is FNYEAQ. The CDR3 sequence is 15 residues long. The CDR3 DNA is TGTGCCAGCAGCTTAGCGTCCACTTATTCCAATGAGCAGTTCTTC. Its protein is CASSLASTYSNEQFF.

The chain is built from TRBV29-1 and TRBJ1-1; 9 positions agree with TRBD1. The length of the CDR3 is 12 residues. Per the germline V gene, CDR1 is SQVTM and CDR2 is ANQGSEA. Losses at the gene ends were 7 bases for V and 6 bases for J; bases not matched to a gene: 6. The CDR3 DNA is TGCAGCGGCCAACAGGGGGCGGCTGAAGCTTTCTTT. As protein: CSGQQGAAEAFF.

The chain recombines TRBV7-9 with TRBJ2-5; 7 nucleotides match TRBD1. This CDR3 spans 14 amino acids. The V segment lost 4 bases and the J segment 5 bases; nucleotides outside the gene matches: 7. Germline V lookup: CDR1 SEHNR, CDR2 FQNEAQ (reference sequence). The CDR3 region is CASSSRQGRETQYF. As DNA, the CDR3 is TGTGCCAGCAGCTCACGACAGGGCCGGGAGACCCAGTACTTC.

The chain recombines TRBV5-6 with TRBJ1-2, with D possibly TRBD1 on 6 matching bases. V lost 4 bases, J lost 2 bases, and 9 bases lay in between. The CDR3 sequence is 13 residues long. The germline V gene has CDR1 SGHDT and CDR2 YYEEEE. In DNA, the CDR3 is TGTGCCAGCAGCCCAACAGGGAACTATGGCTACACCTTC. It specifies CASSPTGNYGYTF.